These 14 T cell receptor beta chains were all obtained from the same sample, sequenced in a study of shared clonotypes between healthy human individuals. Profiled with immunoSEQ multiplex PCR; TCRdb holds only in-frame clones, not every one. The table shows around 2.1 million clones, with 95% occurring only once. The sequenced sample was naive CD4+ T cells sorted from blood. This sample's subset: CD45RA+ positively selected. These TCRs come from a young man in good health.

The chain uses TRBV28 and TRBJ2-3; 11 positions match TRBD2. Losses at the gene ends were 5 bases for V and 0 bases for J; bases not matched to a gene: 4. The CDR3 consists of 16 residues. Germline V gene lookup returns CDR1 MDHEN and CDR2 SYDVKM. The CDR3 loop is CASSAVAGGSTDTQYF. The DNA for the CDR3 is TGTGCCAGCAGTGCCGTAGCGGGGGGGAGCACAGATACGCAGTATTTT.

This clone was counted a single time. V is TRBV6-5 and J is TRBJ2-7, with 8 bases matching TRBD2. Trimming cost V 6 bases and J 3 bases; bases outside gene matches: 7. Germline CDR1 reads MNHEY; CDR2 reads SVGAGI. CDR3 length: 14 residues. The CDR3 region has the DNA TGTGCCAGCAGACCGGGGGGGTCGTACTACGAGCAGTACTTC. Translating it yields CASRPGGSYYEQYF.

In DNA, the CDR3 is TGTGCCAGCAGCCAGGGGCTAGCGGTATCCCAAGAGACCCAGTACTTC. Translating it yields CASSQGLAVSQETQYF. V usage is TRBV7-3 and J usage is TRBJ2-5; maybe TRBD2 (7 bases). The ends were cut back, 5 bases at V and 1 base at J, with 17 bases in the middle. Germline V gene lookup returns CDR1 SGHTA and CDR2 FQGTGA. The CDR3 has 16 amino acids.

This sequence joins TRBV7-6 and TRBJ2-2, with 9 bases aligning to TRBD1. CDR3 length equals 15 residues. Trimming at V came to 5 bases and at J to 8 bases, leaving 9 bases not matched to a gene. Germline V gene data show CDR1 as SGHVS and CDR2 as FNYEAQ. CDR3: CASSRGQGMAGELFF. The CDR3 region has the DNA TGTGCCAGCAGCCGCGGACAGGGGATGGCGGGGGAGCTGTTTTTT.

In the case of this clone: This same CDR3 is encoded by further DNA sequences in the sample. The V and J genes are TRBV5-1 and TRBJ2-3, with no clear D. Germline lookup yields CDR1 SGHRS and CDR2 YFSETQ. The V end lost 4 bases, the J end lost 0 bases, and 3 bases lay between the germline ends. The CDR3 is 12 amino acids. DNA for the CDR3: TGCGCCAGCAGCACAAGCACAGATACGCAGTATTTT. It encodes CASSTSTDTQYF. Full variable domain (rest looked up from reference TRBV5-1 and TRBJ2-3): KAGVTQTPRYLIKTRGQQVTLSCSPISGHRSVSWYQQTPGQGLQFLFEYFSETQRNKGNFPGRFSGRQFSNSRSEMNVSTLELGDSALYLCASSTSTDTQYFGPGTRLTVL.

This chain connects TRBV2 to TRBJ2-1, with 8 bases matching TRBD2. The V gene's germline CDR1 is SNHLY and CDR2 FYNNEI. The CDR3 has 15 residues. V was clipped by 3 bases and J by 1 base; unmatched bases: 2. For the CDR3, the DNA is TGTGCCAGCAGTGAGCGGGAGGCATCCTACAATGAGCAGTTCTTC. Protein: CASSEREASYNEQFF.

The J gene is TRBJ1-3, the V gene TRBV7-8; 8 nucleotides match TRBD1. J lost 3 bases, V lost 3 bases, and 4 bases had no gene match. Germline-derived CDR1 and CDR2 are SGHVS and FQNEAQ. The CDR3 has 15 amino acids. The CDR3 DNA reads TGTGCCAGCAGCTTGACAGGGGATAGTGGAAACACCATATATTTT. It is translated as CASSLTGDSGNTIYF.

The rearrangement uses TRBV5-1 and TRBJ2-5; D not certain. Germline V CDR1 and CDR2: SGHRS, YFSETQ. Trimming stripped 4 bases from V and 2 bases from J, with 9 bases between. This CDR3 comprises 13 residues. The DNA of the CDR3 is TGCGCCAGCAGCCGTCTTACTCAAGAGACCCAGTACTTC. Its protein is CASSRLTQETQYF.

The DNA for the CDR3 is TGTGCCAGCTCACTCTGGACTAGCGGGTCCTCCTCCTACGAGCAGTACTTC. It yields the protein CASSLWTSGSSSYEQYF. This rearrangement joins TRBV18 to TRBJ2-7; 11 nucleotides match TRBD2. The CDR3 runs to 17 residues. From germline, CDR1 is KGHSH and CDR2 LQKENI. V was pared by 4 bases and J by 0 bases, with 8 bases of the junction left unmatched.

With respect to this clone: Additional DNA sequences in this sample encode the identical CDR3. The chain links TRBV11-2 to TRBJ1-3, with D hard to call. Germline CDR1 reads SGHAT; CDR2 reads FQNNGV. This CDR3 spans 15 amino acids. Trimming cost V 1 base and J 0 bases, with 7 bases left between them. This CDR3 reads CASSLGGSSGNTIYF. As DNA, the CDR3 is TGTGCCAGCAGCTTAGGCGGGAGCTCTGGAAACACCATATATTTT.

Regarding this clone: Within the sample, other DNA sequences also encode this same CDR3. The chain uses TRBV6-5 and TRBJ2-5; D gene uncertain. Trimming cost V 4 bases and J 4 bases, with 7 bases left between them. In germline, CDR1 is MNHEY, CDR2 SVGAGI. The CDR3 is made up of 12 amino acids. This CDR3 reads CASSLYGETQYF. The CDR3 DNA follows: TGTGCCAGCAGTTTGTATGGAGAGACCCAGTACTTC.

This sequence joins TRBV2 and TRBJ1-1; weak D call: TRBD1 (5 bases). The CDR3 extends over 14 amino acids. Trimming stripped 3 bases from V and 8 bases from J, with 16 bases between. Per the germline V gene, CDR1 is SNHLY and CDR2 is FYNNEI. CDR3 residues: CASSDRDLTREAFF. In DNA form, the CDR3 reads TGTGCCAGCAGTGACCGGGACCTCACCCGGGAAGCTTTCTTT.

This rearrangement joins TRBV5-1 to TRBJ2-7; D call uncertain. The CDR3 covers 15 residues. Germline CDR1 is SGHRS and CDR2 is YFSETQ. Trimming pared 3 bases from V and 3 bases from J, leaving 16 bases between. Here the CDR3 reads CASSSLFDNNYEQYF. For the CDR3, the DNA is TGCGCCAGCAGCTCCCTATTCGACAATAACTACGAGCAGTACTTC.

The chain is built from TRBV5-1 and TRBJ2-3; D may match TRBD1 or TRBD2 (5 bases each). The CDR3 extends over 15 amino acids. Trimming removed 4 bases from V and 6 bases from J, with 18 bases in between. Germline V CDR1 and CDR2: SGHRS, YFSETQ. CDR3 protein: CASSPTGPARDTQYF. The CDR3 coding sequence is TGCGCCAGCAGCCCAACGGGACCTGCCCGGGATACGCAGTATTTT.